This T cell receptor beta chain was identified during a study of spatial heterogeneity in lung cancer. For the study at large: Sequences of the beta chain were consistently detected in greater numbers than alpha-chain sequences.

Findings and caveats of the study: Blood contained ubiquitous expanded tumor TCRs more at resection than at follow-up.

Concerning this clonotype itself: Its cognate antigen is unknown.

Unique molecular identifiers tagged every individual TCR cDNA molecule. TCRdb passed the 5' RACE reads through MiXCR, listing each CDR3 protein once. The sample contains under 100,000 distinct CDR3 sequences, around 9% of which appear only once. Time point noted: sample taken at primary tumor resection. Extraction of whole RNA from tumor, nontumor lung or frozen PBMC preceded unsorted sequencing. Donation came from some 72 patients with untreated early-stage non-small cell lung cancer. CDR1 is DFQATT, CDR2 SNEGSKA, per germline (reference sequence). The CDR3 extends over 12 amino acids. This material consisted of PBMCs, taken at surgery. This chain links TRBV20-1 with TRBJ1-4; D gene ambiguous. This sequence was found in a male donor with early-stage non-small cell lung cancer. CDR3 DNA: TGCAGCGGGCGTGGCTTGGCGGAGAAACTGTTTTTT. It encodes CSGRGLAEKLFF.